This TCR beta chain emerged from a study of blood T cell repertoires in COVID-19. Trimming stripped 1 base from V and 4 bases from J, with 13 bases between. This CDR3 is built from 15 residues. Germline V lookup: CDR1 LGHDT, CDR2 YNNKEL (reference sequence). Participants were aged about 18 to 89 years from approximately 23 US areas. Either two negative PCRs, clearance, or symptom resolution qualified Cohort 3 donors as recovered. In the original workflow: Reference gene primer amplification yielded estimated nucleated cell counts. Sequencing used immunoSEQ multiplex PCR; TCRdb keeps in-frame clones, though not all of them. V and J calls and clone size follow that table, whereas D and trimming were derived from the DNA. The sample has roughly 160,000 clones; roughly 84% are singletons.

V gene TRBV3-1 (or the pseudogene TRBV3-2) combines with J gene TRBJ1-2; the D is unclear. This clonotype originated in a man in his 60s who had recovered from COVID-19. The sample taken for sequencing was PBMCs or T cells enriched from blood (not recorded which). The CDR3 sequence: CASSQVGRGLYGYTF. In nucleotides, the CDR3 is TGTGCCAGCAGCCAAGTTGGGAGAGGTCTCTATGGCTACACCTTC.